One sample yielded the 2 T cell receptor beta chains listed below, sequenced in a study of vaccination and CD4 T cells after COVID-19. The treatment here: approximately nine-day PBMC culture with coronavirus spike peptide pools or control peptides (ViraFEST assay). These receptors have no known antigen. An Oncomine TCR Beta short-read assay was used to sequence the DNA from cultured CD4+ T cells. TCRdb re-analysed the PCR reads in MiXCR, keeping a single row per CDR3 protein. Counted here are about 15,000 distinct CDR3 sequences, roughly 80% occurring once; the ten biggest clones make up 9.6%. Sequenced material: CD4+ T cells from blood, cultured in vitro, taken after SARS-CoV-2 vaccination. The receptors shown here come from a human donor who received a COVID-19 vaccine.

The genes are TRBV14 and TRBJ1-1; weak D call: TRBD1 (5 bases). The V gene lost 4 bases and the J gene lost 1 base, with 13 bases spanning the gap. The V gene's germline CDR1 is SGHDN and CDR2 FVKESK. The CDR3 extends over 15 amino acids. CDR3 nucleotides: TGTGCCAGCAGCCCACTTCGGGGGGGGAACACTGAAGCTTTCTTT. As protein: CASSPLRGGNTEAFF.

In its sample, this clonotype ranks as medium-sized (0.01 to 0.1%). The chain uses TRBV14 and TRBJ2-5, with D maybe TRBD1 (5 bases). Germline V lookup: CDR1 SGHDN, CDR2 FVKESK. This CDR3 contains 13 residues. V was trimmed by 5 bases and J by 0 bases, leaving 7 bases between them. CDR3 amino acids: CASSWTNQETQYF. The CDR3 DNA sequence: TGTGCCAGCAGCTGGACAAACCAAGAGACCCAGTACTTC.